This entry concerns a single T cell receptor beta chain. This sample was taken from a study of blood T cell repertoires in COVID-19. Study-wide background: Nucleic acid was either cDNA or gDNA, and it came from T cells, B-cell-depleted T cells, or PBMCs.

The CDR3 totals 15 residues. Germline-derived CDR1 and CDR2 are MNHEY and SVGAGI. The V end was cut by 7 bases, the J end by 0 bases, with 12 bases between. In the study's own analysis: By means of reference gene primer amplification, nucleated cell counts were estimated. Using immunoSEQ multiplex PCR, the repertoire was profiled, and TCRdb retains in-frame clones only, with some absent. V and J calls plus clone size are reproduced from that table; the DNA served to infer D and trimming. Among roughly 330,000 clones listed, 80% to 90% were seen once. Individuals drawn from about two dozen US areas were about 18 to 100 years old. Researchers sorted participants into cohorts using their self-reported clinical history.

The sequenced sample consisted of PBMCs or T cells enriched from blood (not recorded which). The sequence was obtained from a woman under 40 who had recovered from COVID-19. The gene calls are TRBV6-5 and TRBJ2-2; tentatively, D is TRBD2 (5 bases). CDR3 region: CASTTGFPNTGELFF. The CDR3 DNA reads TGTGCCAGCACTACGGGGTTTCCGAACACCGGGGAGCTGTTTTTT.